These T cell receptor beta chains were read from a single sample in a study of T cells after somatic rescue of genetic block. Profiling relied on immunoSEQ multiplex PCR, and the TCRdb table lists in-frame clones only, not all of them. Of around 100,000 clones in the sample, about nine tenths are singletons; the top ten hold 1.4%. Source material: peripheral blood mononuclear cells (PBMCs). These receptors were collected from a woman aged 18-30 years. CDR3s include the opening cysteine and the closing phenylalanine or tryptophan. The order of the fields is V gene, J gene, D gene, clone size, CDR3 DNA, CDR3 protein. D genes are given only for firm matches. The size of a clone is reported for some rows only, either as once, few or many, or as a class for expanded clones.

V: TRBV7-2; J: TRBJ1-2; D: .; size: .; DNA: TGTGCCAGCAGCTTAAATCCGACGGTCCACGAAAACTATGGCTACACCTTC; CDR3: CASSLNPTVHENYGYTF
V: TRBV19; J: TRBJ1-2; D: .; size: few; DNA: TGTGCCAGTAGTTCGGGGCCAAGGGGCTACACCTTC; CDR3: CASSSGPRGYTF
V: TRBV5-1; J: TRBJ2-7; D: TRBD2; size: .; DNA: TGCGCCAGCAGCTTTGGTCTAGCGGGTGTGACGGCGAGGGAGCAGTACTTC; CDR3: CASSFGLAGVTAREQYF
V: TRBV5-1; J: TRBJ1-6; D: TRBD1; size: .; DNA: TGCGCCAGCGGCCGGGACAGGGACTCACCCCTCCACTTT; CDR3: CASGRDRDSPLHF
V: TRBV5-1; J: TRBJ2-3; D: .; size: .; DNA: TGCGCCAGCAGCTTGAGTTCCAGCACAGATACGCAGTATTTT; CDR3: CASSLSSSTDTQYF
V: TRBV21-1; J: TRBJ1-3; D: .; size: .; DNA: TGTGCCATCCTATTAGCGGGCTCAGGAAACACCATATATTTT; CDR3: CAILLAGSGNTIYF
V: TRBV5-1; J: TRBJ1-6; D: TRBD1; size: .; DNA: TGCGCCAGCAGCTTGGAAGGGACAGCTAATTCACCCCTCCACTTT; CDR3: CASSLEGTANSPLHF
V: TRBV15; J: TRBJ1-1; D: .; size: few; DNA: TGTGCCACCAGCAGAGACCAGGTCCCTGAAGCTTTCTTT; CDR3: CATSRDQVPEAFF
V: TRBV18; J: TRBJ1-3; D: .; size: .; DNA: TGTGCCAGCTCACAGAGCCGGGGCCACTCTGGAAACACCATATATTTT; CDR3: CASSQSRGHSGNTIYF
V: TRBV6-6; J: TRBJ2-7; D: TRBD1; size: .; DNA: TGTGCCAGCAGCCTAGACAGGGAACAGTACTTC; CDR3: CASSLDREQYF